The sequence of this T cell receptor beta chain was determined in a study of blood T cell repertoires in COVID-19. The authors' processing: Amplified reference gene primers provided the basis for estimating nucleated cell counts. The data were produced by immunoSEQ multiplex PCR, yet TCRdb's version contains in-frame clones alone and is incomplete. V and J calls plus clone size are reproduced from that table; the DNA served to infer D and trimming. The data show under 200,000 clones, approximately 80% seen once. The sequenced sample was PBMCs or T cells enriched from blood (not recorded which). The clonotype comes from a woman in her sixties or seventies with acute COVID-19.

Here the CDR3 reads CASSPTGGENSPLHF. The CDR3 nucleotides are TGTGCCAGCAGCCCGACAGGGGGCGAAAATTCACCCCTCCACTTT. The chain has TRBV3-1 (or the pseudogene TRBV3-2) and TRBJ1-6, with TRBD1 matching 10 bases. Germline V gene sequence: CDR1 LGHDT, CDR2 YNNKEL (reference sequence). The CDR3 runs 15 residues. The junction had 4 bases not matched to a gene; V was cut back by 4 bases and J by 7 bases.